This T cell receptor beta chain came from a study of a mutant IDH1 vaccine in newly diagnosed glioma. Study-wide results and caveats: Pseudoprogression appeared unlinked to shifts in leading peripheral T cell clonotypes. Immune responses induced by vaccination arose in 90% to 95% of the patients.

The V gene's germline CDR1 is MDHEN and CDR2 SYDVKM. V was pared by 3 bases and J by 6 bases, with 12 bases between. The CDR3 consists of 13 residues. Libraries were prepared by immunoSEQ multiplex PCR; TCRdb keeps only in-frame clonotypes and omits some of them. The sample lists roughly 70,000 clones, 80% to 90% occurring once. This clone turned up a few times. Antigen specificity is unknown. Time point here: baseline, week 1 (first vaccination visit). The sample's treatment: pre-vaccination baseline after standard-of-care therapy. New WHO grade 3 or 4 IDH1-mutant, ATRX-lost astrocytomas were present in all donors.

This TCR came from a woman aged 18-30 years with glioma. Some clones in this sample may be carry-over from other donors' samples. The rearrangement links TRBV28 to TRBJ2-7; possibly TRBD2 for D (7 bases). The input for sequencing was peripheral blood mononuclear cells (PBMCs), taken from a glioma patient treated with radiotherapy, temozolomide or both. The CDR3 here is CASSFRGGGEQYF. The CDR3 DNA reads TGTGCCAGCAGTTTTCGGGGAGGGGGCGAGCAGTACTTC.